This T cell receptor beta chain comes out of a study of CD4 and CD8 cells across lung adenocarcinoma regions. TCRdb redid the calling of the PCR reads with MiXCR, one entry per CDR3 protein. The data contain over 15,000 distinct CDR3 sequences, 55% of them singletons. V gave up 3 bases and J gave up 1 base, with 15 bases separating them. This CDR3 has 15 amino acids. The germline V gene encodes CDR1 GTSNPN and CDR2 SVGIG (reference sequence). Donors had localized lung adenocarcinoma, a non-small cell lung cancer. This clonotype was detected a few times. The V gene is TRBV30, the J gene TRBJ1-1, with D possibly matching TRBD1 (6 bases). Sequencing used CD8+ T cells from the center of a lung tumor. The clonotype was recovered from a female donor with lung adenocarcinoma. The CD4 and CD8 labels of this study may be unreliable. In DNA form, the CDR3 reads TGTGCCTGGAGACTAGGCGGGGGACAGAACACTGAAGCTTTCTTT. It codes for CAWRLGGGQNTEAFF.